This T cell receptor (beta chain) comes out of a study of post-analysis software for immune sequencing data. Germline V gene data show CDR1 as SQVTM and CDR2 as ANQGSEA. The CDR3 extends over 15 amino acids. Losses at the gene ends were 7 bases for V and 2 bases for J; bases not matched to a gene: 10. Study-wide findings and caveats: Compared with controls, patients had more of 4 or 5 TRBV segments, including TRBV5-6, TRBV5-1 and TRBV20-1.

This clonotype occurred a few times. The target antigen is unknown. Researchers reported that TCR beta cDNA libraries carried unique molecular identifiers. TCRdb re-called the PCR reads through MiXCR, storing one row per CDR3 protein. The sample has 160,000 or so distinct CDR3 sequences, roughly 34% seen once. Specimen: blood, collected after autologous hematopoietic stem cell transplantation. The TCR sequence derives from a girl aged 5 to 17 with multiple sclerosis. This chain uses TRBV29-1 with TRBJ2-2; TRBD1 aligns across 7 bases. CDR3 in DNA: TGCAGCGCCATCCGGACAGGTGGAAACACCGGGGAGCTGTTTTTT. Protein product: CSAIRTGGNTGELFF.